A single sample is the source of the 30 T cell receptor beta chains below, sequenced in a study of cytotoxic CD8 clonotypes in ibrutinib-treated CLL. Assay used: immunoSEQ multiplex PCR; TCRdb lists only in-frame clones, some missing. This table holds about 160,000 clones, roughly 80% found once. The starting material was PBMCs, obtained after 12 months of ibrutinib treatment. The receptor set was obtained from a human donor with chronic lymphocytic leukemia.

The gene calls are TRBV7-2 and TRBJ2-1; the D is unclear. Germline V gene lookup returns CDR1 SGHTA and CDR2 FQGNSA. Trimming took 1 base from V and 0 from J, leaving 7 bases between them. CDR3 length equals 15 residues. This chain's CDR3 is CASSLEGSSYNEQFF. DNA of the CDR3: TGTGCCAGCAGCTTAGAAGGTAGCTCCTACAATGAGCAGTTCTTC.

This chain links TRBV5-4 with TRBJ2-2; D ambiguous. Germline values: CDR1 SGHNT, CDR2 YYREEE (reference sequence). Trimming took off 2 bases at V and 0 bases at J, with 11 bases between the two ends. The CDR3 loop spans 16 amino acids. The CDR3 region is CASSFRTRSNTGELFF. CDR3 nucleotide sequence: TGTGCCAGCAGCTTCCGGACCAGATCGAACACCGGGGAGCTGTTTTTT. Together with reference TRBV5-4 and TRBJ2-2, the CDR3 gives the full variable domain: ETGVTQSPTHLIKTRGQQVTLRCSSQSGHNTVSWYQQALGQGPQFIFQYYREEENGRGNFPPRFSGLQFPNYSSELNVNALELDDSALYLCASSFRTRSNTGELFFGEGSRLTVL.

This sequence joins TRBV11-3 and TRBJ2-7; D not certain. V was shortened by 11 bases and J by 4 bases, with 24 bases between the two germline ends. Germline values: CDR1 SGHNT, CDR2 YENEEA. This CDR3 contains 15 residues. The DNA of the CDR3 is TGTGCCCTGCTTAGTTTTAGGGAAAACCTTTACGAGCAGTACTTC. This translates into CALLSFRENLYEQYF. The full variable domain, with the rest looked up from reference TRBV11-3 and TRBJ2-7, is EAGVVQSPRYKIIEKKQPVAFWCNPISGHNTLYWYLQNLGQGPELLIRYENEEAVDDSQLPKDRFSAERLKGVDSTLKIQPAELGDSAVYLCALLSFRENLYEQYFGPGTRLTVT.

The V call is TRBV5-1, the J call TRBJ2-1, with 7 nucleotides matching TRBD2. V lost 0 bases, J lost 7 bases, and 7 bases stayed unmatched. The CDR3 has 15 residues. Germline V lookup: CDR1 SGHRS, CDR2 YFSETQ. The CDR3 DNA follows: TGCGCCAGCAGCTTGGGGAACGGGGGGAGTAATGAGCAGTTCTTC. Translating gives CASSLGNGGSNEQFF.

A single count supports this clone. The chain employs TRBV5-6 and TRBJ1-1; D remains unclear. The germline V gene encodes CDR1 SGHDT and CDR2 YYEEEE. V was shortened by 2 bases and J by 11 bases, with 19 bases between the two germline ends. The CDR3 runs 14 residues. CDR3 DNA sequence: TGTGCCAGCAGCTTTTATTTACCCAGATCAGACGCTTTCTTT. Residues: CASSFYLPRSDAFF.

The CDR3 region is CAISVSSGTNEQFF. CDR3 nucleotides: TGTGCCATCAGTGTATCTAGCGGGACGAATGAGCAGTTCTTC. The J gene is TRBJ2-1, the V gene TRBV10-3; 9 nucleotides agree with TRBD2. Per the germline V gene, CDR1 is ENHRY and CDR2 is SYGVKD. V dropped 4 bases and J dropped 7; count of bases not matched to a gene: 5. There are 14 residues in the CDR3.

This chain joins TRBV7-2 and TRBJ2-5, with a possible D match to TRBD2 (7 bases). In germline, CDR1 is SGHTA, CDR2 FQGNSA. Deletions cut 3 bases from V and 5 bases from J, with 16 bases between. The CDR3 runs to 15 residues. CDR3 in DNA: TGTGCCAGCAGCTTCCTCGGGGGGCGGACGGAGACCCAGTACTTC. Translating gives CASSFLGGRTETQYF.

In regard to this clone: A much larger clone lies a single base off, so this may be a read error. The chain carries TRBV5-5 and TRBJ1-1; TRBD1 aligns across 9 bases. The J segment lost 6 bases and the V segment lost 3 bases, leaving 3 bases of the junction unmatched. CDR3 length: 13 amino acids. Germline CDR1 SGHKS, CDR2 YYEKEE (reference sequence). CDR3 region: CASSWGQGSEAFF. CDR3 nucleotide sequence: TGTGCCAGCAGCTGGGGACAGGGCTCTGAAGCTTTCTTT.

This chain joins TRBV15 and TRBJ2-7, with TRBD1 identical over 9 bases. Germline assignment: CDR1 LNHNV and CDR2 YYDKDF (reference sequence). V lost 3 bases, J lost 6 bases, and 9 bases stayed unmatched. This CDR3 is 15 amino acids long. The CDR3 here is CATSSVGTGFTEQYF. CDR3 nucleotides: TGTGCCACCAGCAGCGTTGGGACAGGGTTCACCGAGCAGTACTTC.

V gene TRBV19 combines with J gene TRBJ2-1; 13 bases are shared with TRBD2. V shed 6 bases and J 1 base; nucleotides not matched to a gene: 9. The CDR3 runs to 18 residues. Germline V gene lookup returns CDR1 LNHDA and CDR2 SQIVND (reference sequence). CDR3 in DNA: TGTGCCAGTAGACCGGGACTAGCGGGATCAGTTTCCTACAATGAGCAGTTCTTC. Its protein product is CASRPGLAGSVSYNEQFF.

The genes are TRBV18 and TRBJ2-3; D is ambiguous. The germline gives CDR1 KGHSH, CDR2 LQKENI. Trimming stripped 3 bases from V and 2 bases from J, with 12 bases between. The length of the CDR3 is 15 residues. CDR3 coding DNA: TGTGCCAGCTCACCCTCGTGGGCCGACACAGATACGCAGTATTTT. Its translation: CASSPSWADTDTQYF.

The chain recombines TRBV6-1 with TRBJ1-2; D is ambiguous. Trimming left V 6 bases short and J 2 bases short, with 4 bases between. Germline CDR1 reads MNHNS; CDR2 reads SASEGT. The length of the CDR3 is 11 residues. CDR3 coding DNA: TGTGCCAGCAGCACAAACTATGGCTACACCTTC. Translating gives CASSTNYGYTF.

The chain couples TRBV2 to TRBJ2-1; TRBD2 agrees at 13 bases. J was trimmed by 4 bases and V by 6 bases; bases with no gene match: 3. Looked up from germline, CDR1 is SNHLY and CDR2 is FYNNEI. The CDR3 extends over 15 amino acids. CDR3 protein: CASRGLAGKYNEQFF. The CDR3 coding sequence is TGTGCCAGCAGGGGACTAGCGGGGAAGTACAATGAGCAGTTCTTC.

J is TRBJ2-7 and V is TRBV9; TRBD1 matches 11 bases. J was trimmed by 3 bases and V by 0 bases; bases with no gene match: 2. CDR3 size: 15 residues. Germline CDR1 and CDR2: SGDLS and YYNGEE. DNA for the CDR3: TGTGCCAGCAGCGTAGAGGACAGGGGGCTCTACGAGCAGTACTTC. Protein sequence: CASSVEDRGLYEQYF.

J is TRBJ2-1 and V is TRBV7-2, with D possibly being TRBD2 (5 bases). Trimming took off 1 base at V and 8 bases at J, with 18 bases between the two ends. CDR1 and CDR2 (germline): SGHTA, FQGNSA. This CDR3 comprises 16 residues. The CDR3 DNA sequence: TGTGCCAGCAGCTTAGGTCCCCGGGCTAGCACCTATGAGCAGTTCTTC. Protein: CASSLGPRASTYEQFF.

The J gene is TRBJ2-2, the V gene TRBV5-1; D may be TRBD1 (6 bases). The germline CDR1 and CDR2 sequences are SGHRS and YFSETQ. The CDR3 consists of 17 residues. Deletions cut 0 bases from V and 1 base from J, with 13 bases between. CDR3 region: CASSLEGDTLNTGELFF. In nucleotides, the CDR3 is TGCGCCAGCAGCTTGGAGGGGGACACCTTGAACACCGGGGAGCTGTTTTTT.

The chain employs TRBV4-3 and TRBJ1-6; weak D call: TRBD1 (5 bases). The CDR3 covers 16 residues. CDR1 LGHNA and CDR2 YSLEER come from the germline V gene. V shed 0 bases and J shed 0 bases, with 6 bases lying between them. The CDR3 protein is CASSQEGDSYNSPLHF. The CDR3 nucleotides are TGCGCCAGCAGCCAAGAGGGGGACTCCTATAATTCACCCCTCCACTTT.

The chain couples TRBV19 to TRBJ2-5, with D perhaps matching TRBD2 (5 bases). CDR1 and CDR2 (germline): LNHDA, SQIVND (reference sequence). The CDR3 has 13 amino acids. Trimming stripped 7 bases from V and 5 bases from J, with 14 bases between. Here the CDR3 reads CASTHPGSETQYF. As DNA, the CDR3 is TGTGCCAGTACCCATCCGGGGTCGGAGACCCAGTACTTC.

The chain joins TRBV28 to TRBJ1-2, with 7 bases lining up with TRBD1. The CDR3 extends over 15 amino acids. Germline V gene lookup returns CDR1 MDHEN and CDR2 SYDVKM. The junction had 8 bases not matched to a gene; V was cut back by 1 base and J by 6 bases. DNA for the CDR3: TGTGCCAGCAGTTTATCCCCGACAGGGAACGATGGCTACACCTTC. Its protein is CASSLSPTGNDGYTF.

This clone was counted only a few times. The chain links TRBV27 to TRBJ2-1, with 10 nucleotides matching TRBD1. V shed 8 bases, J shed 4 bases, and the junction held 11 bases outside the gene matches. CDR3 length: 16 amino acids. Germline values: CDR1 MNHEY, CDR2 SMNVEV (reference sequence). The CDR3 reads CASYLRDRGGYNEQFF. Here the CDR3 DNA reads TGTGCCAGCTACCTGCGGGACAGGGGAGGGTACAATGAGCAGTTCTTC.

The V and J genes are TRBV28 and TRBJ1-1; D is unclear. The V gene lost 6 bases and the J gene lost 1 base, with 18 bases spanning the gap. The germline V gene encodes CDR1 MDHEN and CDR2 SYDVKM. The CDR3 sequence is 16 residues long. CDR3: CASSSKGDWRNTEAFF. CDR3 DNA: TGTGCCAGCAGCTCCAAAGGCGATTGGAGGAACACTGAAGCTTTCTTT.

There are a few counts of this clone. The chain employs TRBV28 and TRBJ2-7, with TRBD1 as a possible D gene (7 bases). CDR1 and CDR2 from the germline V gene are MDHEN and SYDVKM. V lost 7 bases, J lost 4 bases, and 14 bases lay in between. This CDR3 has 13 residues. As DNA, the CDR3 is TGTGCCAGCAATTCGGAGGGGGCTTACGAGCAGTACTTC. It specifies CASNSEGAYEQYF.

The rearrangement links TRBV19 to TRBJ2-1; D is possibly TRBD2 (6 bases). V lost 5 bases to trimming and J lost 9 bases, with 17 bases between them. CDR3 length: 14 residues. From germline, CDR1 is LNHDA and CDR2 SQIVND (reference sequence). The CDR3 nucleotides are TGTGCCAGTAGTCTCGTCGCCGGGGGAGGTGAGCAGTTCTTC. This gives the protein CASSLVAGGGEQFF.

The chain has TRBV27 and TRBJ2-6, with 9 bases aligning to TRBD1. V lost 5 bases, J lost 4 bases, and 6 bases stayed unmatched. This CDR3 is 16 amino acids long. Germline lookup yields CDR1 MNHEY and CDR2 SMNVEV (reference sequence). CDR3 region: CASSTGQGWGANVLTF. The CDR3, as DNA: TGTGCCAGCAGTACGGGACAGGGTTGGGGGGCCAACGTCCTGACTTTC.

In nucleotides, the CDR3 is TGTGCCAGCAGCCTAATTACCGGGACAGGGTCCCAAGAGACCCAGTACTTC. Translated, it gives CASSLITGTGSQETQYF. V and J are TRBV7-2 and TRBJ2-5, with 9 bases identical to TRBD1. The ends lost 5 bases at V and 1 base at J; junction bases unmatched: 11. Germline V gives CDR1 SGHTA, CDR2 FQGNSA. CDR3 length: 17 residues.

This chain connects TRBV5-1 to TRBJ1-6; 9 bases agree with TRBD1. V shed 3 bases, J shed 9 bases, and the junction held 7 bases outside the gene matches. CDR1 and CDR2 (germline): SGHRS, YFSETQ. The CDR3 is 15 residues long. The CDR3 sequence: CASSSGDRVSSPLHF. DNA of the CDR3: TGCGCCAGCAGCTCTGGGGACAGGGTGAGTTCACCCCTCCACTTT.

At least ten counts were recorded for this clone. This chain connects TRBV10-3 to TRBJ2-1; 13 bases are shared with TRBD2. The CDR3 extends over 19 amino acids. Germline V gene lookup returns CDR1 ENHRY and CDR2 SYGVKD. V was pared by 4 bases and J by 9 bases, with 18 bases of the junction left unmatched. The CDR3 DNA reads as TGTGCCATCAGTGGGGTCCAGGGACTAGCGGGACCCATACGGGCTGAGCAGTTCTTC. Translating gives CAISGVQGLAGPIRAEQFF.

This clone appeared once. This chain uses TRBV11-1 with TRBJ2-1; D remains unclear. The CDR3 runs to 16 residues. Germline V gene sequence: CDR1 SGHAT, CDR2 FQDESV (reference sequence). V shed 2 bases and J shed 2 bases, with 13 bases lying between them. The CDR3, as DNA: TGTGCCAGCAGCTTAACAGTAGGAAGGGCCTACAATGAGCAGTTCTTC. Translating it yields CASSLTVGRAYNEQFF.

This sequence joins TRBV6-1 and TRBJ2-7, with D perhaps matching TRBD1 (6 bases). CDR1 is MNHNS and CDR2 is SASEGT in the germline V gene. The length of the CDR3 is 16 residues. V was cut by 3 bases and J by 7 bases, with 22 bases left in between. The DNA of the CDR3 is TGTGCCAGCAGTGAGGTATCCCCACACAGGGTCCGGGAGCAGTACTTC. Translated: CASSEVSPHRVREQYF.

This chain links TRBV5-1 with TRBJ2-7; possible D gene TRBD1, 6 bases. Germline lookup yields CDR1 SGHRS and CDR2 YFSETQ. Trimming cost V 1 base and J 12 bases, with 23 bases left between them. This CDR3 has 15 amino acids. This CDR3 reads CASSLRTGRPTAWYF. The CDR3 nucleotides are TGCGCCAGCAGCTTGAGAACAGGGAGACCTACGGCGTGGTACTTC.